These 17 T cell receptor beta chains were sequenced from one sample in a study of regulatory T cells in long-lasting Graves disease. Building of the TCR beta libraries involved iRepertoire HTBI primers and Arm-PCR of CDR3 regions. TCRdb independently ran MiXCR on the multiplex PCR reads; one entry per CDR3 protein. The sample lists a few hundred thousand distinct CDR3 sequences; 13% to 15% were seen once. The time point here: newly diagnosed GD, antithyroid drugs for less than 3 months. RNA extracted from PBMCs served as the sequencing template. The data also belong to a second study, concerning T cells in Graves' hyperthyroidism and ophthalmopathy.

Sequences were derived from peripheral blood mononuclear cells (PBMCs), sampled at new diagnosis, from a patient treated with antithyroid drugs. Receptor source: a woman aged 50 to 65 with Graves disease.

This clonotype was counted ten times or more. The V call is TRBV28, the J call TRBJ1-5, with D possibly matching TRBD1 (5 bases). The ends were cut back, 3 bases at V and 2 bases at J, with 20 bases in the middle. This CDR3 region has 18 residues. Germline V lookup: CDR1 MDHEN, CDR2 SYDVKM. CDR3 nucleotides: TGTGCCAGCAGTTTGGGGGTTTTTATTAGGGGAGGCAATCAGCCCCAGCATTTT. Protein: CASSLGVFIRGGNQPQHF.

In the case of this clonotype: A much larger clone is a single base away; this may be a read error. The rearrangement uses TRBV29-1 and TRBJ2-5; unclear D gene. Per germline, CDR1 SQVTM and CDR2 ANQGSEA. The CDR3 totals 12 residues. In DNA, the CDR3 is TGCAGCGTATGTCCCAAAAAAGAGATCCAGTACTTC. Translating it yields CSVCPKKEIQYF.

This clonotype was recorded at least ten times. This sequence joins TRBV30 and TRBJ1-6, with D uncertain. This CDR3 has 13 amino acids. In germline, CDR1 is GTSNPN, CDR2 SVGIG (reference sequence). The ends were cut back, 2 bases at V and 9 bases at J, with 11 bases in the middle. In DNA, the CDR3 is TGTGCCTGGAGTCCCGGTGGGAGTTCACCCCTCCACTTT. Encoded protein: CAWSPGGSSPLHF. Supplemented by reference TRBV30 and TRBJ1-6, the full variable domain reads SQTIHQWPATLVQPVGSPLSLECTVEGTSNPNLYWYRQAAGRGLQLLFYSVGIGQISSEVPQNLSASRPQDRQFILSSKKLLLSDSGFYLCAWSPGGSSPLHFGNGTRLTVT.

In its sample, this clonotype was seen many times. V gene TRBV5-1 combines with J gene TRBJ1-1, with 7 nucleotides matching TRBD1. This CDR3 has 16 residues. With V trimmed by 4 bases and J by 0 bases, 9 bases remained unmatched. Germline lookup yields CDR1 SGHRS and CDR2 YFSETQ. The CDR3 bases are TGCGCCAGCAGCAAGGGGACAGAGTCCATGAACACTGAAGCTTTCTTT. This codes for CASSKGTESMNTEAFF.

Here the CDR3 DNA reads TGTGCCAGCAGCGAAGGGGGCATAGCTTTAGAGACCCAGTACTTC. Protein sequence: CASSEGGIALETQYF. This chain uses TRBV7-9 with TRBJ2-5; 7 bases agree with TRBD1. CDR3 length: 15 amino acids. V shed 5 bases and J 4 bases; nucleotides not matched to a gene: 10. CDR1 and CDR2 from the germline V gene are SEHNR and FQNEAQ (reference sequence).

This clonotype was counted at least ten times. This sequence joins TRBV11-1 and TRBJ1-2; D perhaps matches TRBD1 (5 bases). The ends were cut back, 6 bases at V and 1 base at J, with 12 bases in the middle. The CDR3 length is 14 residues. The germline gives CDR1 SGHAT, CDR2 FQDESV (reference sequence). CDR3 DNA sequence: TGTGCCAGCAGTCCCGGGACGGGTAACTATGGCTACACCTTC. Protein: CASSPGTGNYGYTF. Using reference TRBV11-1 and TRBJ1-2 for the parts outside the CDR3, the full variable domain is EAEVAQSPRYKITEKSQAVAFWCDPISGHATLYWYRQILGQGPELLVQFQDESVVDDSQLPKDRFSAERLKGVDSTLKIQPAELGDSAMYLCASSPGTGNYGYTFGSGTRLTVV.

This chain connects TRBV19 to TRBJ2-7; D ambiguous. This CDR3 is built from 15 residues. The germline V and J ends were trimmed by 0 bases and 0 bases, with 9 bases remaining between them. Germline CDR1 LNHDA, CDR2 SQIVND (reference sequence). CDR3 sequence (DNA): TGTGCCAGTAGTATAGATTTCAGCAGCTCCTACGAGCAGTACTTC. Its translation: CASSIDFSSSYEQYF.

This clonotype was seen only a few times. The chain links TRBV4-1 to TRBJ2-7; the D is unclear. The ends were cut back, 1 base at V and 2 bases at J, with 15 bases in the middle. Germline V CDR1 and CDR2: MGHRA, YSYEKL. The CDR3 contains 16 residues. The CDR3 loop is CASSQVREVGTYEQYF. DNA for the CDR3: TGCGCCAGCAGCCAAGTTCGTGAGGTTGGGACCTACGAGCAGTACTTC.

Only a few counts were recorded for this clonotype. This chain connects TRBV28 to TRBJ1-3; no clear D gene. Germline CDR1 and CDR2: MDHEN and SYDVKM. This CDR3 region has 16 residues. V dropped 6 bases and J dropped 4 bases, with 19 bases sitting between them. This CDR3 is CASSPIPGIEGNTIYF. The CDR3 DNA follows: TGTGCCAGCAGCCCGATTCCAGGCATTGAAGGAAACACCATATATTTT.

This clonotype was recorded at least ten times. The chain employs TRBV5-1 and TRBJ2-3; 8 bases map to TRBD2. V dropped 0 bases and J dropped 1; count of bases not matched to a gene: 10. Looked up from germline, CDR1 is SGHRS and CDR2 is YFSETQ. The CDR3 length is 18 residues. The CDR3 protein is CASSLGGGRPSGTDTQYF. The CDR3 DNA is TGCGCCAGCAGCTTGGGGGGCGGGAGGCCCTCCGGCACAGATACGCAGTATTTT. The full variable domain, rest sourced from reference TRBV5-1 and TRBJ2-3, is KAGVTQTPRYLIKTRGQQVTLSCSPISGHRSVSWYQQTPGQGLQFLFEYFSETQRNKGNFPGRFSGRQFSNSRSEMNVSTLELGDSALYLCASSLGGGRPSGTDTQYFGPGTRLTVL.

In its sample, this clonotype was seen many times. The V gene is TRBV7-2, the J gene TRBJ2-7; 8 bases line up with TRBD2. Germline CDR1 and CDR2: SGHTA and FQGNSA. V gave up 5 bases and J gave up 3 bases; unmatched junction bases: 6. The CDR3 length is 14 residues. CDR3 residues: CASSPRAGGYEQYF. CDR3 DNA sequence: TGTGCCAGCAGCCCCCGGGCGGGAGGCTACGAGCAGTACTTC.

Concerning this clonotype: With a much larger clone just one base away, this may be a read error. The chain employs TRBV7-6 and TRBJ2-7; TRBD1 matches at 8 bases. The CDR3 runs 13 residues. Germline V gene data show CDR1 as SGHVS and CDR2 as FNYEAQ. The CDR3 sequence is CASSSTGAYERYF. CDR3 in DNA: TGTGCCAGCAGCTCGACAGGGGCCTACGAGCGGTACTTC.

This clonotype was observed a handful of times. V and J are TRBV29-1 and TRBJ1-1, with D tentatively TRBD1 (6 bases). The CDR3 covers 13 residues. The germline V gene has CDR1 SQVTM and CDR2 ANQGSEA. Trimming pared 0 bases from V and 4 bases from J, leaving 9 bases between. The CDR3 coding sequence is TGCAGCGTTGAAGAAGGGGGTGGCACTGAAGCTTTCTTT. The encoded protein is CSVEEGGGTEAFF.

This clonotype was seen repeatedly, ten times or more. Without the conserved terminal phenylalanine or tryptophan, this CDR3 likely stems from a read error. The DNA for the CDR3 is TGTGCCAGCAGCGAAAAGCGCAATGAGCAGTTCCTC. Translation gives CASSEKRNEQFL. The chain links TRBV11-2 to TRBJ2-1, with unresolved D. CDR3 length: 12 amino acids. V dropped 5 bases and J dropped 6 bases, with 8 bases sitting between them. CDR1 and CDR2 (germline): SGHAT, FQNNGV.

To note about this clonotype: One junction end disagrees with the germline gene, perhaps due to a read error. The chain carries TRBV29-1 and TRBJ2-1, with 10 bases identical to TRBD1. This CDR3 is 16 amino acids long. The germline gives CDR1 SQVTM, CDR2 ANQGSEA. The CDR3 spells CSGEDTGQGYYNEQFF. In DNA, the CDR3 is TGCAGCGGTGAAGATACGGGACAGGGGTACTACAATGAGCAGTTCTTC.

This clonotype was seen repeatedly, ten times or more. The rearrangement links TRBV2 to TRBJ2-1; tentatively, D is TRBD1 (6 bases). Germline V CDR1 and CDR2: SNHLY, FYNNEI. Trimming pared 0 bases from V and 2 bases from J, leaving 8 bases between. The CDR3 spans 15 residues. The CDR3 spells CASSEAQGAYNEQFF. In nucleotides, the CDR3 is TGTGCCAGCAGTGAAGCACAGGGTGCCTACAATGAGCAGTTCTTC. Full variable domain (rest looked up from reference TRBV2 and TRBJ2-1): EPEVTQTPSHQVTQMGQEVILRCVPISNHLYFYWYRQILGQKVEFLVSFYNNEISEKSEIFDDQFSVERPDGSNFTLKIRSTKLEDSAMYFCASSEAQGAYNEQFFGPGTRLTVL.

Worth noting for this clonotype: Given a much more abundant clone one base away, this may be a read error. This chain uses TRBV20-1 with TRBJ2-7; TRBD2 is a possible D gene (7 bases). The CDR3 covers 12 residues. Germline lookup yields CDR1 DFQATT and CDR2 SNEGSKA (reference sequence). The CDR3 nucleotides are TGCAGTGCTGCCATGGGGGGGCACGAGCAGCACTTC. Translation gives CSAAMGGHEQHF.